This T cell receptor (beta chain) was sequenced during a study of cytomegalovirus exposure and HLA in healthy donors. For this clone: Its target is not known.

PCR used 60 Vbeta primers and 13 Jbeta primers. Repertoires were generated with immunoSEQ multiplex PCR, while TCRdb's copy carries only in-frame clones and drops some. The sample shows around 140,000 clones, around nine tenths of them seen only once. Germline V gene data show CDR1 as SGHTA and CDR2 as FQGNSA. The CDR3 extends over 17 amino acids. Between the trimmed V and J ends, which lost 1 base and 2 bases, there was a span of 15 bases. The study, taken as a whole, reports: Most TCR beta V segments were productive about 90% or about 30% of the time in an earlier analysis.

Source material: PBMCs. This receptor was identified in a woman aged 30 to 39 in good health and CMV-seronegative. This chain links TRBV7-2 with TRBJ1-5; D gene ambiguous. This CDR3 reads CASSLVGTASGNQPQHF. CDR3 coding DNA: TGTGCCAGCAGCTTAGTCGGAACAGCTTCAGGCAATCAGCCCCAGCATTTT.